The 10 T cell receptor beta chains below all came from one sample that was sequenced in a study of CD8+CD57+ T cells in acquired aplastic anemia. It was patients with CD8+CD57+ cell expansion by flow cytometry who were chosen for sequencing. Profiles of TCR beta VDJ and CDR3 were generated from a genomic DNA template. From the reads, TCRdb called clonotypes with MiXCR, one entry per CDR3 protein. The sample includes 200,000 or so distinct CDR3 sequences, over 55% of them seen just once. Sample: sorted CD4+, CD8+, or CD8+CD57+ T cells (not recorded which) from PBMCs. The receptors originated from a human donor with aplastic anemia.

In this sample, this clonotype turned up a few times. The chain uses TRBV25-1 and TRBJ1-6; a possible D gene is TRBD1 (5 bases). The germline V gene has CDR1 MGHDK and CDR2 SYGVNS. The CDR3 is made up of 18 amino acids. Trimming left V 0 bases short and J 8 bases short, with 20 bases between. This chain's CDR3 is CASSEYGRGRGGDSPLHF. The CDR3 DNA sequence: TGTGCCAGCAGTGAATATGGGAGAGGTCGGGGCGGTGATTCACCCCTCCACTTT.

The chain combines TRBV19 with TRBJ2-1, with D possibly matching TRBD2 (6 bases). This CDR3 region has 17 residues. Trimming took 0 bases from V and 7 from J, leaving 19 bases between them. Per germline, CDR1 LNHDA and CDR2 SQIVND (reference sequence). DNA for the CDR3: TGTGCCAGTAGTATAGATAGTAGTAGCGGCCTTATGAATGAGCAGTTCTTC. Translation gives CASSIDSSSGLMNEQFF.

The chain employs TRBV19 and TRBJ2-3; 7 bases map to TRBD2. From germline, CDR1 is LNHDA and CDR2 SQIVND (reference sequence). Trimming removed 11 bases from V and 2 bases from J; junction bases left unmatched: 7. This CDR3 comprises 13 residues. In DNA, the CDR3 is TGTGCCCTAGGAGGGACTAACACAGATACGCAGTATTTT. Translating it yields CALGGTNTDTQYF.

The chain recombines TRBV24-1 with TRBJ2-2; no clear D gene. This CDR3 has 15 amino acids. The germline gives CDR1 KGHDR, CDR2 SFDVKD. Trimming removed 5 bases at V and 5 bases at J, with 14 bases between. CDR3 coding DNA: TGTGCCACCAGTGCCGGCGATGTAAGGACCGGGGAGCTGTTTTTT. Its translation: CATSAGDVRTGELFF.

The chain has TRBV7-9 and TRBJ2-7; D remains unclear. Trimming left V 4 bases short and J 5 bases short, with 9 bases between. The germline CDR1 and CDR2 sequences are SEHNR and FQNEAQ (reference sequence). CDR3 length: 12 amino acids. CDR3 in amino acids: CASSSPRDEQYF. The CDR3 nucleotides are TGTGCCAGCAGCTCCCCCCGGGACGAGCAGTACTTC.

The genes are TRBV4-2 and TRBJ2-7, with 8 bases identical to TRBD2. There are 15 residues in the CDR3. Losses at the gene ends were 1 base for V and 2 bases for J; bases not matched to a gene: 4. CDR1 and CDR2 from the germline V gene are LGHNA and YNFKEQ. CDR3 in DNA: TGTGCCAGCAGCCAAGGACTAGCGACAACCTACGAGCAGTACTTC. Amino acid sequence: CASSQGLATTYEQYF.

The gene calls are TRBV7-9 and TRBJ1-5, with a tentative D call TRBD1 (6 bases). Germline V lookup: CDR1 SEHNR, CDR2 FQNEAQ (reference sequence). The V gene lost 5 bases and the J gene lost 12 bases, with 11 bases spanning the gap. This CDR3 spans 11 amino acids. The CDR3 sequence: CASSGTGHQHF. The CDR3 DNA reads TGTGCCAGCAGCGGCACAGGGCACCAGCATTTT.

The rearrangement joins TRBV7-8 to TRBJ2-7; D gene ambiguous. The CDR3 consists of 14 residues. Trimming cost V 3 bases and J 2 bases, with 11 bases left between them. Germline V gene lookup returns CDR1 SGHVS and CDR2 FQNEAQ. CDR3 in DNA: TGTGCCAGCAGCTTCGGCTACGGCACCTACGAGCAGTACTTC. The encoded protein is CASSFGYGTYEQYF.

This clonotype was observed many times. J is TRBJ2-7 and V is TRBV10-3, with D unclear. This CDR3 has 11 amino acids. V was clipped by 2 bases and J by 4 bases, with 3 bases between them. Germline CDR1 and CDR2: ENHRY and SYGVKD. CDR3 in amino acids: CAISENYEQYF. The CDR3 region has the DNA TGTGCCATCAGTGAGAATTACGAGCAGTACTTC.

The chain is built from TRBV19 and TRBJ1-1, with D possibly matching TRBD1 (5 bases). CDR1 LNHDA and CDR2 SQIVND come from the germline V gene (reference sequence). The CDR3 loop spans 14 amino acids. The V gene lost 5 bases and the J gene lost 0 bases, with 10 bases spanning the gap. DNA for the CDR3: TGTGCCAGTAGTGTTGGGGGATTGAACACTGAAGCTTTCTTT. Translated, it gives CASSVGGLNTEAFF.